The TCR beta chain under discussion was sequenced for a study of radiotherapy plus CTLA-4 blockade in lung cancer. The assay was immunoSEQ multiplex PCR, and TCRdb's table has in-frame clones only and misses some. The sample records tens of thousands of clones, roughly 86% being singletons. CDR3 size: 15 residues. Per the germline V gene, CDR1 is MNHNY and CDR2 is SVGAGI (reference sequence). With 6 bases clipped from V and 2 bases from J, the junction kept 3 bases outside the gene matches. Source: peripheral blood, taken from a patient treated with radiotherapy plus ipilimumab. The V and J genes are TRBV6-6 and TRBJ2-1, with TRBD1 matching over 11 bases. This TCR was sampled from a human donor with non-small cell lung cancer that progressed on radiotherapy plus ipilimumab. This chain's CDR3 is CASSTGQGAYNEQFF. For the CDR3, the DNA is TGTGCCAGCAGCACGGGACAGGGGGCCTACAATGAGCAGTTCTTC.